These 26 T cell receptor beta chains originate from one sample sequenced in a study of cytomegalovirus exposure and HLA in healthy donors. PCR involved 60 Vbeta and 13 Jbeta primers. Repertoires were generated with immunoSEQ multiplex PCR, while TCRdb's copy carries only in-frame clones and drops some. This table holds about 90,000 clones, roughly 78% found once. The sequenced sample was PBMCs. The source is a woman between 40 and 50 years old in good health and CMV-seropositive.

V gene TRBV7-6 combines with J gene TRBJ2-2; the D gene is possibly TRBD1 (7 bases). The V gene lost 6 bases and the J gene lost 3 bases, with 20 bases spanning the gap. The germline V gene has CDR1 SGHVS and CDR2 FNYEAQ. CDR3 length: 17 residues. Written as DNA, the CDR3 is TGTGCCAGCAGTCAAGGGGCGGGACAGTTGGACACCGGGGAGCTGTTTTTT. Translating gives CASSQGAGQLDTGELFF.

This chain connects TRBV19 to TRBJ2-3; D gene ambiguous. V lost 5 bases to trimming and J lost 4 bases, with 4 bases between them. The CDR3 totals 11 residues. Germline-derived CDR1 and CDR2 are LNHDA and SQIVND (reference sequence). CDR3 bases: TGTGCCAGTAGTGAGGCAGATACGCAGTATTTT. It codes for CASSEADTQYF.

To note about this clone: The junction and the germline gene differ at one end; a read error may be behind it. V gene TRBV28 combines with J gene TRBJ2-7; D possibly corresponds to TRBD1 (5 bases). The CDR3 runs to 14 residues. The germline gives CDR1 MDHEN, CDR2 SYDVKM. The CDR3 nucleotides are TGTGCCAGCAGTTTGGGGCGACCCTCCGACGAGCAGTACTTC. Protein product: CASSLGRPSDEQYF. The full variable domain, completed using reference TRBV28 and TRBJ2-7, is DVKVTQSSRYLVKRTGEKVFLECVQDMDHENMFWYRQDPGLGLRLIYFSYDVKMKEKGDIPEGYSVSREKKERFSLILESASTNQTSMYLCASSLGRPSDEQYFGPGTRLTVT.

This chain joins TRBV2 and TRBJ2-1, with TRBD2 matching over 13 bases. Germline V CDR1 and CDR2: SNHLY, FYNNEI. The junction had 6 bases not matched to a gene; V was cut back by 5 bases and J by 11 bases. CDR3 length: 14 residues. DNA of the CDR3: TGTGCCAGCAGTCCCGGGACTAGCGGGAATCAGCAGTTCTTC. Translating gives CASSPGTSGNQQFF. Variable domain in full (rest from reference TRBV2 and TRBJ2-1): EPEVTQTPSHQVTQMGQEVILRCVPISNHLYFYWYRQILGQKVEFLVSFYNNEISEKSEIFDDQFSVERPDGSNFTLKIRSTKLEDSAMYFCASSPGTSGNQQFFGPGTRLTVL.

The chain carries TRBV7-6 and TRBJ2-3, with a tentative D call TRBD2 (5 bases). The CDR3 sequence is 15 residues long. Looked up from germline, CDR1 is SGHVS and CDR2 is FNYEAQ. With 1 base removed from V and 4 bases from J, the gap between germline ends came to 12 bases. The CDR3 bases are TGTGCCAGCAGCTTAGGAGGGAGTGGGGCAGATACGCAGTATTTT. Encoded protein: CASSLGGSGADTQYF.

The J gene is TRBJ2-3, the V gene TRBV4-1; the match to TRBD2 covers 10 bases. Trimming at V came to 3 bases and at J to 2 bases, leaving 5 bases not matched to a gene. Per the germline V gene, CDR1 is MGHRA and CDR2 is YSYEKL. This CDR3 spans 16 amino acids. CDR3 amino acids: CASSQPGLAVTDTQYF. CDR3 sequence (DNA): TGCGCCAGCAGCCAGCCTGGACTAGCGGTCACAGATACGCAGTATTTT.

The sample holds a few counts of this clone. The J gene is TRBJ2-7, the V gene TRBV5-1; D gene uncertain. Germline lookup yields CDR1 SGHRS and CDR2 YFSETQ. The CDR3 is 13 amino acids. V was pared by 1 base and J by 3 bases, with 8 bases between. CDR3 sequence reads: CASSLTAYYEQYF. The CDR3 DNA sequence: TGCGCCAGCAGCTTGACAGCCTACTACGAGCAGTACTTC.

The rearrangement links TRBV5-6 to TRBJ2-1; TRBD1 aligns across 7 bases. Germline V gives CDR1 SGHDT, CDR2 YYEEEE. After removal of 3 bases from V and 0 bases from J, the junction contained 6 bases not matched to a gene. The CDR3 spans 16 residues. The CDR3: CASSSDRANSYNEQFF. DNA for the CDR3: TGTGCCAGCAGCTCAGACAGGGCTAACTCCTACAATGAGCAGTTCTTC.

In this sample, this clone turned up once. The chain couples TRBV5-1 to TRBJ2-1; a weak D match, TRBD2 (5 bases). Trimming stripped 1 base from V and 6 bases from J, with 8 bases between. The CDR3 spans 13 residues. Germline assignment: CDR1 SGHRS and CDR2 YFSETQ. CDR3 sequence: CASSLWERNEQFF. CDR3 in DNA: TGCGCCAGCAGCTTGTGGGAGCGCAATGAGCAGTTCTTC.

The CDR3 DNA reads as TGTGCCAGCAGCTTTCAGGGCCACGAGCAGTACTTC. As protein: CASSFQGHEQYF. The V and J genes are TRBV7-6 and TRBJ2-7; a weak D match, TRBD1 (5 bases). CDR3 size: 12 residues. V lost 3 bases and J lost 5, with 8 bases in between. Germline V gene data show CDR1 as SGHVS and CDR2 as FNYEAQ.

The chain is built from TRBV4-1 and TRBJ2-5; 11 positions agree with TRBD1. The CDR3 consists of 18 residues. V lost 4 bases, J lost 6 bases, and 16 bases stayed unmatched. Germline V CDR1 and CDR2: MGHRA, YSYEKL. DNA of the CDR3: TGCGCCAGCAGCCCGGGACCGGGACAGGGGGTACAGGAACAGACCCAGTACTTC. Its translation: CASSPGPGQGVQEQTQYF.

The V call is TRBV2, the J call TRBJ2-5; 8 positions agree with TRBD2. Trimming at V came to 0 bases and at J to 6 bases, leaving 15 bases not matched to a gene. This CDR3 has 18 amino acids. Germline CDR1 and CDR2: SNHLY and FYNNEI. The DNA of the CDR3 is TGTGCCAGCAGTGAAGCGCTTCTAAGCGGGAGTATGAGAAAGACCCAGTACTTC. It specifies CASSEALLSGSMRKTQYF. The complete variable domain, with remaining parts taken from reference TRBV2 and TRBJ2-5, reads EPEVTQTPSHQVTQMGQEVILRCVPISNHLYFYWYRQILGQKVEFLVSFYNNEISEKSEIFDDQFSVERPDGSNFTLKIRSTKLEDSAMYFCASSEALLSGSMRKTQYFGPGTRLLVL.

The chain links TRBV18 to TRBJ2-1; 13 nucleotides match TRBD2. Germline V CDR1 and CDR2: KGHSH, LQKENI. The V gene end was trimmed by 5 bases and the J gene end by 4 bases; junction bases not matched to a gene: 8. The CDR3 is made up of 17 amino acids. CDR3 sequence reads: CASSIPSLAGGYNEQFF. DNA of the CDR3: TGTGCCAGCTCAATACCGTCACTAGCGGGAGGGTACAATGAGCAGTTCTTC.

The gene calls are TRBV7-8 and TRBJ2-2, with 8 bases fitting TRBD1. V was clipped by 4 bases and J by 5 bases; unmatched bases: 9. Germline CDR1 is SGHVS and CDR2 is FQNEAQ. The CDR3 covers 16 residues. CDR3 in amino acids: CASSYRGSRVTGELFF. In nucleotides, the CDR3 is TGTGCCAGCAGCTACAGGGGGAGTCGGGTTACCGGGGAGCTGTTTTTT.

The genes are TRBV19 and TRBJ2-2; 7 nucleotides agree with TRBD1. J lost 2 bases, V lost 8 bases, and 8 bases had no gene match. CDR1 and CDR2 (germline): LNHDA, SQIVND (reference sequence). The CDR3 length is 15 residues. CDR3: CASGTRGSNTGELFF. In nucleotides, the CDR3 is TGTGCCAGTGGAACCAGGGGGTCCAACACCGGGGAGCTGTTTTTT.

This clone came up a few times. The chain recombines TRBV2 with TRBJ2-7, with 9 bases that match TRBD1. The V gene end was trimmed by 5 bases and the J gene end by 3 bases; junction bases not matched to a gene: 11. The germline CDR1 and CDR2 sequences are SNHLY and FYNNEI. The CDR3 loop spans 16 amino acids. This CDR3 reads CASSFSWDRVVYEQYF. The CDR3 nucleotides read TGTGCCAGCAGTTTCAGCTGGGACAGGGTTGTCTACGAGCAGTACTTC.

This clone has more than one count but fewer than ten. V gene TRBV10-3 combines with J gene TRBJ2-3; tentatively, D is TRBD2 (5 bases). Germline V gene data show CDR1 as ENHRY and CDR2 as SYGVKD. The V gene lost 0 bases and the J gene lost 1 base, with 11 bases spanning the gap. The CDR3 is 16 residues long. CDR3 DNA sequence: TGTGCCATCAGTGAGTCGTTAGCAGCGGGCACAGATACGCAGTATTTT. Its translation: CAISESLAAGTDTQYF.

Here the CDR3 DNA reads TGTGCCAGCAGTTACCTAGGGACTAGCTTTTACGAGCAGTACTTC. This translates into CASSYLGTSFYEQYF. The chain recombines TRBV6-5 with TRBJ2-7; 9 bases are shared with TRBD2. The V and J ends lost 2 bases and 4 bases, in that order; junction bases with no gene match: 6. Looked up from germline, CDR1 is MNHEY and CDR2 is SVGAGI. The CDR3 consists of 15 residues.

V gene TRBV10-3 combines with J gene TRBJ1-5; D is uncertain. Per germline, CDR1 ENHRY and CDR2 SYGVKD. V dropped 4 bases and J dropped 5 bases, with 12 bases sitting between them. The CDR3 has 14 residues. CDR3: CAISAYLTDQPQHF. DNA of the CDR3: TGTGCCATCAGTGCCTACCTCACAGATCAGCCCCAGCATTTT.

The chain has TRBV19 and TRBJ2-7; D may be TRBD1 (5 bases). Looked up from germline, CDR1 is LNHDA and CDR2 is SQIVND (reference sequence). The CDR3 has 18 amino acids. V lost 1 base and J lost 1, with 20 bases in between. CDR3 DNA: TGTGCCAGTAGTATAGTGGGGCCAGACAGTTTCTGGTCCTACGAGCAGTACTTC. It specifies CASSIVGPDSFWSYEQYF.

V is TRBV11-2 and J is TRBJ2-5; D unclear. Trimming pared 0 bases from V and 5 bases from J, leaving 10 bases between. CDR1 is SGHAT and CDR2 is FQNNGV in the germline V gene. The CDR3 has 14 amino acids. The CDR3 sequence is CASSLDVRVETQYF. The CDR3 DNA follows: TGTGCCAGCAGCTTAGATGTGCGCGTGGAGACCCAGTACTTC.

This sequence joins TRBV4-3 and TRBJ2-5; TRBD2 matches 12 bases. The V gene's germline CDR1 is LGHNA and CDR2 YSLEER. The CDR3 totals 17 residues. Trimming cost V 1 base and J 4 bases; bases outside gene matches: 7. CDR3 residues: CASSQALTGLAGETQYF. The CDR3 bases are TGCGCCAGCAGCCAAGCCCTAACGGGACTAGCGGGAGAGACCCAGTACTTC.

The chain employs TRBV11-1 and TRBJ2-7; 7 positions match TRBD2. The V gene's germline CDR1 is SGHAT and CDR2 FQDESV (reference sequence). J was trimmed by 4 bases and V by 3 bases; bases with no gene match: 9. CDR3 length: 15 residues. This chain's CDR3 is CASSFGSPGGYEQYF. CDR3 DNA: TGTGCCAGCAGCTTTGGAAGTCCCGGGGGGTACGAGCAGTACTTC. Based on the CDR3 plus reference TRBV11-1 and TRBJ2-7, the full variable domain is EAEVAQSPRYKITEKSQAVAFWCDPISGHATLYWYRQILGQGPELLVQFQDESVVDDSQLPKDRFSAERLKGVDSTLKIQPAELGDSAMYLCASSFGSPGGYEQYFGPGTRLTVT.

This clone was counted only a few times. This specimen includes other DNA sequences encoding the same CDR3. This rearrangement joins TRBV11-1 to TRBJ1-1; D is uncertain. The CDR3 runs 15 residues. V was shortened by 0 bases and J by 0 bases, with 8 bases between the two germline ends. Germline V gives CDR1 SGHAT, CDR2 FQDESV (reference sequence). The CDR3 is CASSLARRVNTEAFF. The CDR3 DNA sequence: TGTGCCAGCAGCTTAGCTCGCCGGGTGAACACTGAAGCTTTCTTT.

V gene TRBV7-2 combines with J gene TRBJ2-2; 13 nucleotides agree with TRBD2. This CDR3 has 17 amino acids. Trimming removed 1 base from V and 3 bases from J; junction bases left unmatched: 2. The germline CDR1 and CDR2 sequences are SGHTA and FQGNSA. The CDR3 spells CASSLDTSGRDTGELFF. Here the CDR3 DNA reads TGTGCCAGCAGCTTAGATACTAGCGGGAGGGACACCGGGGAGCTGTTTTTT.

This clone was observed once. This chain joins TRBV13 and TRBJ2-7, with 8 bases identical to TRBD1. Germline V gives CDR1 PRHDT, CDR2 FYEKMQ (reference sequence). V lost 3 bases, J lost 5 bases, and 9 bases stayed unmatched. This CDR3 region has 15 residues. The CDR3 DNA follows: TGTGCCAGCAGCTTCGCGGCGCAGGGGGCAAACGAGCAGTACTTC. Its protein product is CASSFAAQGANEQYF.